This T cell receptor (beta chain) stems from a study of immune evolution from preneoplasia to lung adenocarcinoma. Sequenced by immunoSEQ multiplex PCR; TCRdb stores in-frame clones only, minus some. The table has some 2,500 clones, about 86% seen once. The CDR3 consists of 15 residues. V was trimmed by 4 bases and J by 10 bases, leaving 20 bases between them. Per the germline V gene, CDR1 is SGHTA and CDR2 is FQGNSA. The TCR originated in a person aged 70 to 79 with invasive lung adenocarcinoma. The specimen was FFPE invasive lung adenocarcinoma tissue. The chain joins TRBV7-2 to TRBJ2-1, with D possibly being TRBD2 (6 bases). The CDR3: CASSSEGLPIREQFF. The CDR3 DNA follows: TGTGCCAGCAGCTCGGAGGGACTCCCCATACGAGAGCAGTTCTTC.